The 13 T cell receptor beta chains in this list originate from one sample, sequenced in a study of OX40 agonist ivuxolimab in advanced cancers. Only in-frame clones appear in the TCRdb table, and some are missing; sequencing was by immunoSEQ multiplex PCR. The top ten clones hold over 0.35% of a sample with over 60,000 clones, 89% of them seen once. The sample here was CD4+ or CD8+ T cells sorted from blood, taken in a trial of the OX40 agonist ivuxolimab. These receptors were collected from an adult with an advanced solid tumor such as melanoma, head and neck, liver or kidney cancer.

The rearrangement joins TRBV14 to TRBJ1-1; 7 nucleotides line up with TRBD1. CDR1 is SGHDN, CDR2 FVKESK, per germline. V lost 3 bases and J lost 3; bases outside the gene matches: 4. This CDR3 region has 14 residues. Here the CDR3 reads CASSQQGGHTEAFF. In DNA form, the CDR3 reads TGTGCCAGCAGCCAGCAGGGGGGCCACACTGAAGCTTTCTTT.

This clone was observed a single time. The chain is built from TRBV30 and TRBJ1-4, with TRBD1 matching 8 bases. The CDR3 extends over 13 amino acids. CDR1 is GTSNPN and CDR2 is SVGIG in the germline V gene (reference sequence). Losses at the gene ends were 6 bases for V and 7 bases for J; bases not matched to a gene: 7. CDR3 nucleotide sequence: TGTGCCTGCCGGACAGGGAAGGGTGAAAAACTGTTTTTT. Amino acids: CACRTGKGEKLFF.

CDR3 loop: CASSLTSGAQETQYF. The DNA for the CDR3 is TGTGCCAGCAGCTTGACTAGCGGAGCTCAAGAGACCCAGTACTTC. V is TRBV5-6 and J is TRBJ2-5; 8 nucleotides align to TRBD2. This CDR3 is 15 amino acids long. J lost 2 bases, V lost 1 base, and 4 bases had no gene match. Germline V gene sequence: CDR1 SGHDT, CDR2 YYEEEE.

The J gene is TRBJ1-2, the V gene TRBV5-1; TRBD1 aligns across 7 bases. This CDR3 region has 14 residues. Losses at the gene ends were 5 bases for V and 4 bases for J; bases not matched to a gene: 8. CDR1 is SGHRS and CDR2 is YFSETQ in the germline V gene. CDR3 DNA: TGCGCCAGCAGTCAGGAGGGGGCTATCTATGGCTACACCTTC. It translates to CASSQEGAIYGYTF.

This chain joins TRBV5-5 and TRBJ1-2; D is possibly TRBD1 (5 bases). The CDR3 loop spans 14 amino acids. Germline CDR1 and CDR2: SGHKS and YYEKEE (reference sequence). V lost 1 base and J lost 5, with 12 bases in between. The CDR3 region has the DNA TGTGCCAGCAGCTTGACCGGGACGGAATATGGCTACACCTTC. Protein product: CASSLTGTEYGYTF.

This clone was counted a single time. V usage is TRBV18 and J usage is TRBJ1-3; the D is unclear. In germline, CDR1 is KGHSH, CDR2 LQKENI. The V and J ends lost 3 bases and 0 bases respectively, with 12 bases between them. The CDR3 has 16 residues. The DNA of the CDR3 is TGTGCCAGCTCACCCTCACACCCGAGCTCTGGAAACACCATATATTTT. Protein: CASSPSHPSSGNTIYF.

The chain uses TRBV29-1 and TRBJ2-2, with a possible D match to TRBD1 (6 bases). V shed 7 bases and J shed 6 bases, with 12 bases lying between them. CDR1 and CDR2 (germline): SQVTM, ANQGSEA. The CDR3 is 12 residues long. CDR3 DNA: TGCAGCGCAGGGGCAGGGGCCGGGGAGCTGTTTTTT. This sequence encodes CSAGAGAGELFF.

The chain uses TRBV10-3 and TRBJ1-5; TRBD1 aligns across 8 bases. Germline CDR1 reads ENHRY; CDR2 reads SYGVKD. V lost 6 bases to trimming and J lost 2 bases; unmatched junction nucleotides: 6. This CDR3 has 15 residues. The DNA for the CDR3 is TGTGCCATCAGCAGGGGGCTGATGGGCAATCAGCCCCAGCATTTT. The encoded protein is CAISRGLMGNQPQHF.

This clone was detected a few times. The chain carries TRBV5-8 and TRBJ2-7; possible D gene TRBD1, 6 bases. Deletions cut 0 bases from V and 2 bases from J, with 9 bases between. Germline CDR1 is SGHTS and CDR2 is YDEGEE. The CDR3 loop spans 14 amino acids. CDR3 sequence (DNA): TGTGCCAGCAGCTTGGGACAGGCGCCCTACGAGCAGTACTTC. It yields the protein CASSLGQAPYEQYF.

The rearrangement links TRBV5-5 to TRBJ2-7; 8 nucleotides match TRBD1. The J segment lost 3 bases and the V segment lost 4 bases, leaving 9 bases of the junction unmatched. Per the germline V gene, CDR1 is SGHKS and CDR2 is YYEKEE (reference sequence). CDR3 size: 15 residues. The CDR3 bases are TGTGCCAGCAGCCCCTCACTGACAGGGGTCTACGAGCAGTACTTC. Encoded protein: CASSPSLTGVYEQYF. Variable domain in full (rest from reference TRBV5-5 and TRBJ2-7): DAGVTQSPTHLIKTRGQQVTLRCSPISGHKSVSWYQQVLGQGPQFIFQYYEKEERGRGNFPDRFSARQFPNYSSELNVNALLLGDSALYLCASSPSLTGVYEQYFGPGTRLTVT.

The DNA for the CDR3 is TGTGCCAGCAGAAGACTAGCGGGGGACCCCGGCGAGCAGTACTTC. Protein product: CASRRLAGDPGEQYF. The J gene is TRBJ2-7, the V gene TRBV27, with 12 bases fitting TRBD2. CDR1 and CDR2 (germline): MNHEY, SMNVEV (reference sequence). The CDR3 loop spans 15 amino acids. V dropped 6 bases and J dropped 6; count of bases not matched to a gene: 9.

Only a few counts were recorded for this clone. J is TRBJ1-5 and V is TRBV25-1, with D tentatively TRBD1 (5 bases). The CDR3 runs 13 residues. Trimming removed 3 bases from V and 5 bases from J, with 8 bases in between. CDR1 is MGHDK and CDR2 is SYGVNS in the germline V gene. CDR3: CASSDTGDQPQHF. CDR3 nucleotides: TGTGCCAGCAGTGATACAGGCGATCAGCCCCAGCATTTT.

The chain combines TRBV11-2 with TRBJ2-5; D is uncertain. V was clipped by 4 bases and J by 0 bases, with 3 bases between them. The V gene's germline CDR1 is SGHAT and CDR2 FQNNGV. The CDR3 runs to 12 residues. The CDR3 coding sequence is TGTGCCAGCAGCTACAACCAAGAGACCCAGTACTTC. This codes for CASSYNQETQYF.